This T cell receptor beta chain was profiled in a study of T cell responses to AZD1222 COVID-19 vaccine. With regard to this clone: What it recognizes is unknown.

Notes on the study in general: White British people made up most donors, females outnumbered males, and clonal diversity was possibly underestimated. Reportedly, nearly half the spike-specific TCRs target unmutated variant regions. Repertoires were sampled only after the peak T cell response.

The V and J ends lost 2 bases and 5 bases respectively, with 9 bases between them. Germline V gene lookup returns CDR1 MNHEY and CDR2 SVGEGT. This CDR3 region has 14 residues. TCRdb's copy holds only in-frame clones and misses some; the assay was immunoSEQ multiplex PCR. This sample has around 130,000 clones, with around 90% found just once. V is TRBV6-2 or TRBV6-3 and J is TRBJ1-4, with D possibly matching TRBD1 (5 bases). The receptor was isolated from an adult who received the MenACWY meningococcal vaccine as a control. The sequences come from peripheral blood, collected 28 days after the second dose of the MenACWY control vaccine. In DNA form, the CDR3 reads TGTGCCAGCAGTTACCGGGACGTAAATGAAAAACTGTTTTTT. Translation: CASSYRDVNEKLFF.